This T cell receptor beta chain derives from a study of OX40 agonist ivuxolimab in advanced cancers. Turning to the study itself: Every 2 weeks, patients got intravenous ivuxolimab at one of six dose levels (0.01-10 mg/kg).

V gave up 0 bases and J gave up 2 bases, with 11 bases separating them. This CDR3 has 15 amino acids. Germline values: CDR1 SGHRS, CDR2 YFSETQ. Concerning this clone itself: Its specificity is not known.

Sequencing used immunoSEQ multiplex PCR; TCRdb keeps in-frame clones, though not all of them. The table records about 20,000 clones, around 86% of them present only once. Study results and limitations: Circulating CD4+ and CD8+ T cells showed clonal expansion by week 6 at 0.1 to 3.0 mg/kg.

The TCR was taken from an adult with an advanced solid tumor such as melanoma, head and neck, liver or kidney cancer. The V call is TRBV5-1, the J call TRBJ1-2; D may be TRBD1 (5 bases). Specimen: CD4+ or CD8+ T cells sorted from blood, collected in a trial of the OX40 agonist ivuxolimab. CDR3 sequence reads: CASSLAGGENYGYTF. Written as DNA, the CDR3 is TGCGCCAGCAGCTTGGCCGGGGGGGAGAACTATGGCTACACCTTC.